A single sample gave rise to the 19 T cell receptor beta chains below, sequenced in a study of T-cell reconstitution after alpha-beta-depleted transplantation in children. Unique molecular identifiers were used in preparing the TCRbeta library. One entry per CDR3 protein, called by TCRdb with MiXCR from the PCR reads. Altogether about 830,000 distinct CDR3 sequences are present, 16% being singletons, with the ten largest covering approximately 5%. This specimen consisted of PBMCs, mostly from graft donor cells, obtained 360 days after TCRalphabeta/CD19-depleted stem cell transplant. The origin of the receptors is a male patient between 5 and 17 years old who had a stem cell transplant for acute lymphoblastic leukemia, so the T cells may come from the graft donor.

The J gene is TRBJ2-2, the V gene TRBV18; possibly TRBD2 for D (5 bases). The CDR3 is 16 amino acids. Per the germline V gene, CDR1 is KGHSH and CDR2 is LQKENI. Trimming shortened V by 5 bases and J by 4 bases, and 17 bases separated the two germline ends. The CDR3 nucleotides are TGTGCCAGCTCATCTGGACTTGGCCCATCCACCGGGGAGCTGTTTTTT. Its translation is CASSSGLGPSTGELFF.

There are a few counts of this clonotype. V usage is TRBV29-1 and J usage is TRBJ2-7; possible D gene TRBD1, 6 bases. Between the trimmed V and J ends, which lost 7 bases and 3 bases, there was a span of 13 bases. Germline CDR1 reads SQVTM; CDR2 reads ANQGSEA. This CDR3 region has 12 residues. In DNA, the CDR3 is TGCAGCGACCGGGACACAAACTACGAGCAGTACTTC. Protein: CSDRDTNYEQYF.

This rearrangement joins TRBV2 to TRBJ1-2; D may be TRBD1 (5 bases). The CDR3 consists of 11 residues. Per the germline V gene, CDR1 is SNHLY and CDR2 is FYNNEI. With 7 bases removed from V and 7 bases from J, the gap between germline ends came to 10 bases. In DNA, the CDR3 is TGTGCCAGCACCAGGGAGGTTGGCTACACCTTC. Translation gives CASTREVGYTF.

In this sample, this clonotype turned up a few times. This chain connects TRBV15 to TRBJ2-7; D gene uncertain. CDR3 length: 14 residues. Trimming pared 0 bases from V and 1 base from J, leaving 7 bases between. The germline V gene has CDR1 LNHNV and CDR2 YYDKDF (reference sequence). For the CDR3, the DNA is TGTGCCACCAGCAGAGAAGGCAGTTCCTACGAGCAGTACTTC. As protein: CATSREGSSYEQYF.

This clonotype showed up just a few times. The chain is built from TRBV29-1 and TRBJ1-4; D not certain. Deletions cut 3 bases from V and 10 bases from J, with 6 bases between. The germline V gene has CDR1 SQVTM and CDR2 ANQGSEA. The CDR3 runs to 10 residues. CDR3 region: CSVDKGKLFF. The CDR3 DNA is TGCAGCGTTGACAAGGGAAAACTGTTTTTT.

This chain connects TRBV5-1 to TRBJ1-6; weak D call: TRBD1 (5 bases). Trimming removed 0 bases from V and 7 bases from J, with 14 bases in between. The germline V gene encodes CDR1 SGHRS and CDR2 YFSETQ. This CDR3 is built from 16 residues. Here the CDR3 reads CASSLEGLHLNSPLHF. The CDR3 DNA reads TGCGCCAGCAGCTTGGAGGGGCTCCATTTGAATTCACCCCTCCACTTT.

This clonotype showed up just a few times. J is TRBJ2-1 and V is TRBV24-1; a possible D gene is TRBD2 (5 bases). The V and J ends lost 3 bases and 5 bases respectively, with 7 bases between them. CDR3 length: 13 amino acids. CDR1 KGHDR and CDR2 SFDVKD come from the germline V gene. The CDR3 DNA reads TGTGCCACCAGTGATCGGGGTCACAATGAGCAGTTCTTC. Translated: CATSDRGHNEQFF.

This clonotype was counted a few times. The chain joins TRBV12-3 or TRBV12-4 to TRBJ1-1; the match to TRBD1 covers 8 bases. CDR3 length equals 18 residues. V was pared by 2 bases and J by 1 base, with 12 bases of the junction left unmatched. The CDR3 sequence: CASSLWTGWSARNTEAFF. The CDR3 DNA reads TGTGCCAGCAGTTTATGGACAGGGTGGAGTGCAAGGAACACTGAAGCTTTCTTT.

The gene calls are TRBV7-9 and TRBJ2-1, with 8 bases matching TRBD2. CDR1 and CDR2 from the germline V gene are SEHNR and FQNEAQ (reference sequence). The ends lost 5 bases at V and 8 bases at J; junction bases unmatched: 14. This CDR3 spans 16 amino acids. As DNA, the CDR3 is TGTGCCAGCAGCCCCAGGTGGCGGGAGGAAAGGCATGAGCAGTTCTTC. Its protein product is CASSPRWREERHEQFF.

V usage is TRBV25-1 and J usage is TRBJ1-1; D is unclear. V lost 1 base and J 4 bases, leaving 13 bases between the germline ends. The germline gives CDR1 MGHDK, CDR2 SYGVNS. The CDR3 contains 15 residues. CDR3 bases: TGTGCCAGCAGTGAATGGGAAGGCCGGCGCACTGAAGCTTTCTTT. It is translated as CASSEWEGRRTEAFF.

The sample holds a few counts of this clonotype. The chain carries TRBV12-3 or TRBV12-4 and TRBJ2-7, with 10 bases matching TRBD2. The CDR3 is 15 residues long. Trimming took 4 bases from V and 2 from J; bases not matched to a gene: 5. The CDR3 protein is CASSSGLAATYEQYF. The CDR3 nucleotides are TGTGCCAGCAGTTCCGGACTAGCGGCCACCTACGAGCAGTACTTC.

This clonotype was observed many times. This chain uses TRBV5-1 with TRBJ1-5; TRBD1 aligns across 10 bases. J lost 6 bases, V lost 4 bases, and 1 base had no gene match. The CDR3 loop spans 13 amino acids. CDR1 is SGHRS and CDR2 is YFSETQ in the germline V gene. The CDR3 DNA is TGCGCCAGCAGCCGGGACAGGGGTCAGCCCCAGCATTTT. Its translation is CASSRDRGQPQHF.

This chain joins TRBV24-1 and TRBJ1-2; possibly TRBD1 for D (5 bases). The CDR3 length is 14 residues. In germline, CDR1 is KGHDR, CDR2 SFDVKD. V was cut by 2 bases and J by 1 base, with 7 bases left in between. CDR3 loop: CATSDWTINYGYTF. The CDR3 DNA is TGTGCCACCAGTGATTGGACAATTAACTATGGCTACACCTTC.

This clonotype was picked up a small number of times. The chain employs TRBV9 and TRBJ2-7; D possibly corresponds to TRBD2 (5 bases). The CDR3 totals 14 residues. Germline CDR1 SGDLS, CDR2 YYNGEE. With 0 bases removed from V and 3 bases from J, the gap between germline ends came to 10 bases. CDR3 protein: CASSVATGVYEQYF. The CDR3, as DNA: TGTGCCAGCAGCGTAGCTACCGGGGTCTACGAGCAGTACTTC.

The rearrangement joins TRBV4-1 to TRBJ2-7; 15 bases match TRBD2. This CDR3 is 19 amino acids long. J gave up 4 bases and V 4 bases, and 14 bases lay outside the gene matches. CDR1 is MGHRA and CDR2 is YSYEKL in the germline V gene. The CDR3 loop is CASSPPGGTSGRKQYEQYF. The CDR3 nucleotides read TGCGCCAGCAGCCCCCCTGGGGGGACTAGCGGGAGGAAGCAGTACGAGCAGTACTTC.

Only a few counts were recorded for this clonotype. The chain uses TRBV9 and TRBJ2-2; D not certain. CDR3 size: 17 residues. Germline values: CDR1 SGDLS, CDR2 YYNGEE. Trimming cost V 3 bases and J 1 base, with 16 bases left between them. The CDR3 sequence: CASSASLRRRNTGELFF. CDR3 in DNA: TGTGCCAGCAGCGCCTCCCTTAGACGCCGGAACACCGGGGAGCTGTTTTTT.

The CDR3 here is CASSATLVLAKNIQYF. In DNA form, the CDR3 reads TGTGCCAGCAGCGCAACTCTTGTCTTAGCCAAAAACATTCAGTACTTC. This rearrangement joins TRBV21-1 to TRBJ2-4. TRBV21-1 is noted as a pseudogene. CDR3 length: 16 amino acids.

This clonotype came up a few times. The chain links TRBV5-1 to TRBJ2-1; 7 nucleotides agree with TRBD2. The CDR3 has 15 amino acids. The J segment lost 5 bases and the V segment lost 4 bases, leaving 9 bases of the junction unmatched. Germline-derived CDR1 and CDR2 are SGHRS and YFSETQ. The CDR3 loop is CASSPGGGGDNEQFF. CDR3 bases: TGCGCCAGCAGCCCGGGAGGTGGAGGGGACAATGAGCAGTTCTTC.

This clonotype was detected ten times or more. The chain is built from TRBV21-1 and TRBJ2-3; the DNA was not compared with TRBD1, the D call given in the table. TRBV21-1 is given as a pseudogene. The CDR3 is made up of 15 amino acids. Written as DNA, the CDR3 is TGTGCCAGCAGAGTCAAGGGCGCCCACACAGATACGCAGTATTTT. Its translation is CASRVKGAHTDTQYF.